This TCR beta chain is from a study of human T cells and chemical hapten exposure. Study-wide points: The number of TCRs above 1 in 1000 frequency did not change after DPC sensitization.

This sample's time point: pre-sensitization, week 0. Regarding treatment: therapeutic diphenylcyclopropenone sensitization with weekly scalp DPC. This clonotype occurred once. Its antigen is not identified. This CDR3 has 15 amino acids. Losses at the gene ends were 4 bases for V and 5 bases for J; bases not matched to a gene: 11. CDR1 and CDR2 (germline): SGHDT, YYEEEE. Authors' analysis steps: Counts of TCRs in each sample centred on a median of about 96,000 and extended from approximately 25,000 to 650,000. Each CDR3 protein gets one entry after TCRdb re-called the RACE reads with MiXCR. The authors' filters were not applied to this entry. The sample carries about 180,000 distinct CDR3 sequences, around 30% recorded once.

The V and J genes are TRBV5-6 and TRBJ1-1; 7 nucleotides line up with TRBD1. This TCR was sampled from a woman in her 30s with alopecia areata. Some clones in this sample may be carry-over from other donors' samples. The sample was whole blood, taken in connection with sensitization to the hapten diphenylcyclopropenone (DPC). The CDR3: CASSPGPAGGTEAFF. Here the CDR3 DNA reads TGTGCCAGCAGCCCTGGTCCGGCAGGGGGTACTGAAGCTTTCTTT.